Following are 32 T cell receptor beta chains from one sample sequenced in a study of regulatory T cells in long-lasting Graves disease. The time point denotes: persistent/refractory GD, antithyroid drugs over 5 years with positive TRAb. PBMC-extracted RNA yielded the TCR library. Researchers made TCR beta libraries by using iRepertoire HTBI primers and running Arm-PCR on CDR3 regions. A single record per CDR3 protein comes from TCRdb applying MiXCR to the multiplex PCR reads. The sample includes some 450,000 distinct CDR3 sequences, around 24% of them seen just once. The sequencing here drew on peripheral blood mononuclear cells (PBMCs), taken when the disease was refractory, from a patient treated with antithyroid drugs. These receptors all come from a female donor with Graves disease.

Many counts were recorded for this clonotype. The chain combines TRBV30 with TRBJ1-1; a possible D gene is TRBD1 (6 bases). Looked up from germline, CDR1 is GTSNPN and CDR2 is SVGIG (reference sequence). The V gene lost 5 bases and the J gene lost 1 base, with 14 bases spanning the gap. The CDR3 runs 14 residues. The CDR3 DNA follows: TGTGCCTGGGCCTCGGGACACCCGAACACTGAAGCTTTCTTT. It specifies CAWASGHPNTEAFF.

This clonotype was counted ten times or more. This rearrangement joins TRBV2 to TRBJ1-6; D is ambiguous. The CDR3 has 14 amino acids. Trimming stripped 2 bases from V and 4 bases from J, with 6 bases between. In germline, CDR1 is SNHLY, CDR2 FYNNEI. CDR3 sequence: CASSERVYNSPLHF. CDR3 sequence (DNA): TGTGCCAGCAGTGAACGGGTTTATAATTCACCCCTCCACTTT.

This chain connects TRBV20-1 to TRBJ1-1; D is undetermined. The length of the CDR3 is 15 residues. Germline CDR1 is DFQATT and CDR2 is SNEGSKA (reference sequence). Trimming took 4 bases from V and 1 from J, leaving 16 bases between them. The CDR3 is CSAIVSQTGNTEAFF. CDR3 bases: TGCAGTGCTATCGTCTCTCAAACGGGGAACACTGAAGCTTTCTTT.

This chain links TRBV5-1 with TRBJ1-1; perhaps TRBD1 as D (5 bases). This CDR3 is built from 15 residues. Germline CDR1 is SGHRS and CDR2 is YFSETQ. The V and J ends lost 3 bases and 1 base respectively, with 13 bases between them. CDR3 amino acids: CASSSSGLKNTEAFF. The CDR3 bases are TGCGCCAGCAGCTCCTCGGGACTCAAGAACACTGAAGCTTTCTTT. The complete variable domain, with remaining parts taken from reference TRBV5-1 and TRBJ1-1, reads KAGVTQTPRYLIKTRGQQVTLSCSPISGHRSVSWYQQTPGQGLQFLFEYFSETQRNKGNFPGRFSGRQFSNSRSEMNVSTLELGDSALYLCASSSSGLKNTEAFFGQGTRLTVV.

The chain combines TRBV20-1 with TRBJ2-5; D is unresolved. Germline CDR1 DFQATT, CDR2 SNEGSKA (reference sequence). The CDR3 length is 14 residues. V dropped 0 bases and J dropped 2 bases, with 10 bases sitting between them. Written as DNA, the CDR3 is TGCAGTGCTAGAGATCCCGGCCCTCAAGAGACCCAGTACTTC. Protein product: CSARDPGPQETQYF.

The chain joins TRBV7-9 to TRBJ2-5; D is possibly TRBD2 (7 bases). There are 16 residues in the CDR3. Germline CDR1 SEHNR, CDR2 FQNEAQ (reference sequence). With 5 bases removed from V and 1 base from J, the gap between germline ends came to 17 bases. This CDR3 reads CASSGGGGISQETQYF. The CDR3 bases are TGTGCCAGCAGCGGAGGGGGAGGGATTAGCCAAGAGACCCAGTACTTC.

The chain carries TRBV5-6 and TRBJ1-2; D is uncertain. The V and J ends lost 4 bases and 9 bases respectively, with 13 bases between them. The germline gives CDR1 SGHDT, CDR2 YYEEEE. The CDR3 contains 12 residues. CDR3 nucleotides: TGTGCCAGCAGCAAGACAAGTACTAGCTACACCTTC. This sequence encodes CASSKTSTSYTF.

This rearrangement joins TRBV4-3 to TRBJ2-5; the D is unclear. This CDR3 spans 15 amino acids. V was trimmed by 0 bases and J by 2 bases, leaving 10 bases between them. Germline V gives CDR1 LGHNA, CDR2 YSLEER. The CDR3 nucleotides are TGCGCCAGCAGCCAAGAAATGCAGCGTCAAGAGACCCAGTACTTC. It yields the protein CASSQEMQRQETQYF.

The rearrangement links TRBV3-1 to TRBJ2-1; D is unclear. V lost 3 bases and J 2 bases, leaving 11 bases between the germline ends. CDR1 and CDR2 (germline): LGHDT, YNNKEL (reference sequence). The CDR3 is 15 amino acids. The CDR3 sequence is CASSQGDRAYNEQFF. CDR3 nucleotide sequence: TGTGCCAGCAGCCAGGGCGACCGCGCCTACAATGAGCAGTTCTTC.

The chain employs TRBV5-1 and TRBJ2-7; 9 bases agree with TRBD1. The CDR3 sequence is 14 residues long. CDR1 and CDR2 from the germline V gene are SGHRS and YFSETQ. V gave up 1 base and J gave up 4 bases; unmatched junction bases: 3. The CDR3 DNA is TGCGCCAGCAGCTTGACAGGGGGCAAGTACGAGCAGTACTTC. Translated: CASSLTGGKYEQYF.

The V gene is TRBV18, the J gene TRBJ2-5; no firm D call. The germline CDR1 and CDR2 sequences are KGHSH and LQKENI. This CDR3 contains 12 residues. Between the trimmed V and J ends, which lost 1 base and 11 bases, there was a span of 11 bases. This CDR3 reads CASSPLDGVQYF. CDR3 nucleotide sequence: TGTGCCAGCTCACCACTAGACGGAGTACAGTACTTC.

Comment on this clonotype: Compared with germline, one end of the junction differs, possibly owing to a read error. The chain joins TRBV6-4 to TRBJ2-7; the D is unclear. This CDR3 region has 13 residues. Germline V gives CDR1 MRHNA, CDR2 SNTAGT. CDR3 nucleotide sequence: TGTGTCAGCACCCCCCCGAGTTCCTACGAGCAGTACTTC. Amino acid sequence: CVSTPPSSYEQYF.

The chain joins TRBV4-3 to TRBJ1-4; perhaps TRBD1 as D (6 bases). Trimming shortened V by 1 base and J by 8 bases, and 14 bases separated the two germline ends. The germline V gene encodes CDR1 LGHNA and CDR2 YSLEER. The length of the CDR3 is 15 residues. The CDR3 loop reads CASSQGTAGIEKLFF. In DNA, the CDR3 is TGCGCCAGCAGCCAAGGGACAGCTGGAATAGAAAAACTGTTTTTT.

This clonotype was picked up one time. This chain joins TRBV7-2 and TRBJ2-7; no definite D call. Trimming removed 1 base at V and 3 bases at J, with 10 bases between. Germline V gene lookup returns CDR1 SGHTA and CDR2 FQGNSA. The CDR3 covers 14 residues. The CDR3 protein is CASSLGGPIYEQYF. The CDR3 DNA reads as TGTGCCAGCAGCTTAGGAGGACCGATCTACGAGCAGTACTTC.

The rearrangement links TRBV5-1 to TRBJ1-4; a weak D match, TRBD1 (5 bases). The CDR3 totals 15 residues. V shed 4 bases and J shed 1 base, with 11 bases lying between them. Germline V CDR1 and CDR2: SGHRS, YFSETQ. The CDR3 sequence: CASSRDGGTNEKLFF. The CDR3 nucleotides are TGCGCCAGCAGCCGGGACGGGGGAACTAATGAAAAACTGTTTTTT.

This clonotype was seen many times. V usage is TRBV2 and J usage is TRBJ2-7; 11 bases match TRBD2. The CDR3 is 16 amino acids. V gave up 3 bases and J gave up 3 bases; unmatched junction bases: 7. Germline loops: CDR1 SNHLY, CDR2 FYNNEI. CDR3 nucleotides: TGTGCCAGCAGTGAGTTAGCGGGAGGGCCCGGCTACGAGCAGTACTTC. Amino acid sequence: CASSELAGGPGYEQYF.

This clonotype was seen more than once but under ten times. The chain employs TRBV29-1 and TRBJ1-2; the D gene is possibly TRBD1 (6 bases). The CDR3 consists of 14 residues. Per germline, CDR1 SQVTM and CDR2 ANQGSEA. V lost 4 bases and J 0 bases, leaving 12 bases between the germline ends. CDR3 region: CSVVRTDANYGYTF. In DNA form, the CDR3 reads TGCAGCGTTGTTCGGACAGATGCTAACTATGGCTACACCTTC.

This clonotype was counted a few times. An end of the junction differs from the germline gene, which may be a read error. The gene calls are TRBV19 and TRBJ1-3, with D possibly matching TRBD1 (6 bases). There are 17 residues in the CDR3. The germline V gene has CDR1 LNHDA and CDR2 SQIVND (reference sequence). This CDR3 reads CASSDGQRRLSGNTTYF. The CDR3 nucleotides read TGTGCCAGTAGCGACGGACAGCGTCGACTCTCTGGAAACACCACATATTTT.

This chain uses TRBV28 with TRBJ2-3, with no clear D. Deletions cut 2 bases from V and 0 bases from J, with 18 bases between. The CDR3 has 18 residues. The germline V gene has CDR1 MDHEN and CDR2 SYDVKM. The DNA for the CDR3 is TGTGCCAGCAGTTTAAGATTTCGACGCCTGGGTAGCACAGATACGCAGTATTTT. Protein: CASSLRFRRLGSTDTQYF.

This clonotype was seen more than once but under ten times. The chain couples TRBV20-1 to TRBJ2-7; D call uncertain. Germline V gene sequence: CDR1 DFQATT, CDR2 SNEGSKA (reference sequence). This CDR3 spans 14 amino acids. Trimming pared 3 bases from V and 0 bases from J, leaving 12 bases between. The CDR3 protein is CSARPGANSYEQYF. In nucleotides, the CDR3 is TGCAGTGCTAGGCCTGGTGCCAACTCCTACGAGCAGTACTTC.

In this sample, this clonotype turned up a few times. V is TRBV6-5 and J is TRBJ2-7, with 12 bases identical to TRBD2. Germline CDR1 MNHEY, CDR2 SVGAGI. This CDR3 contains 15 residues. V shed 2 bases and J 5 bases; nucleotides not matched to a gene: 4. DNA for the CDR3: TGTGCCAGCAGTTACCGGACTAGCGGGACGGACGAGCAGTACTTC. Translated, it gives CASSYRTSGTDEQYF.

The table lists this clonotype with many counts. V and J are TRBV20-1 and TRBJ2-5, with a possible D match to TRBD1 (6 bases). This CDR3 comprises 13 residues. CDR1 DFQATT and CDR2 SNEGSKA come from the germline V gene (reference sequence). V shed 5 bases and J shed 0 bases, with 10 bases lying between them. The CDR3 here is CSAHRDNQETQYF. CDR3 in DNA: TGCAGTGCTCACCGGGACAACCAAGAGACCCAGTACTTC.

The chain couples TRBV20-1 to TRBJ2-7, with TRBD2 matching over 11 bases. Germline V gives CDR1 DFQATT, CDR2 SNEGSKA (reference sequence). The CDR3 is made up of 16 amino acids. V lost 0 bases to trimming and J lost 3 bases; unmatched junction nucleotides: 7. The CDR3 loop reads CSARDKLAGGFYEQYF. The CDR3 bases are TGCAGTGCTAGAGATAAGCTAGCGGGAGGATTCTACGAGCAGTACTTC.

Concerning this clonotype: A much more abundant neighbour one base away suggests this may be a read error. The rearrangement joins TRBV20-1 to TRBJ2-4, with D possibly TRBD2 on 8 matching bases. Germline values: CDR1 DFQATT, CDR2 SNEGSKA (reference sequence). This CDR3 is 14 amino acids long. CDR3 sequence reads: CSGGSGTAKNIRYF. CDR3 nucleotides: TGCAGTGGAGGTAGCGGGACAGCCAAAAACATTCGGTACTTC.

The chain employs TRBV5-4 and TRBJ1-2; 7 bases agree with TRBD1. J lost 3 bases, V lost 2 bases, and 4 bases had no gene match. The CDR3 runs 14 residues. Germline CDR1 and CDR2: SGHNT and YYREEE (reference sequence). The CDR3 is CASSFYGQDYGYTF. CDR3 DNA: TGTGCCAGCAGCTTCTACGGACAGGACTATGGCTACACCTTC.

There are a few counts of this clonotype. V is TRBV28 and J is TRBJ1-5, with no clear D. CDR1 is MDHEN, CDR2 SYDVKM, per germline. V lost 10 bases and J lost 4, with 11 bases in between. The CDR3 totals 12 residues. CDR3 loop: CATASGNQPQHF. The CDR3, as DNA: TGTGCCACGGCGAGCGGTAATCAGCCCCAGCATTTT.

The sample holds many counts of this clonotype. The chain combines TRBV2 with TRBJ1-1; D is perhaps TRBD1 (5 bases). The CDR3 is 13 residues long. Germline V gives CDR1 SNHLY, CDR2 FYNNEI. V shed 6 bases and J shed 1 base, with 9 bases lying between them. CDR3 DNA sequence: TGTGCCAGCAGGAGGGGCGCGAACACTGAAGCTTTCTTT. It is translated as CASRRGANTEAFF.

This clonotype has at least ten counts. This chain connects TRBV15 to TRBJ1-2; a weak D match, TRBD1 (6 bases). Germline assignment: CDR1 LNHNV and CDR2 YYDKDF (reference sequence). Trimming removed 4 bases at V and 6 bases at J, with 15 bases between. The CDR3 totals 14 residues. CDR3 sequence (DNA): TGTGCCACCAGCACGAATCGACAGGTGGATGGCTACACCTTC. Amino acid sequence: CATSTNRQVDGYTF.

A few counts support this clonotype. J is TRBJ1-5 and V is TRBV24-1; the D is unclear. The ends were cut back, 4 bases at V and 3 bases at J, with 15 bases in the middle. CDR1 is KGHDR and CDR2 is SFDVKD in the germline V gene. This CDR3 comprises 16 residues. The CDR3 reads CATSDAASRDNQPQHF. The CDR3 nucleotides are TGTGCCACCAGTGACGCCGCCAGCCGTGACAATCAGCCCCAGCATTTT.

Only a few counts were recorded for this clonotype. The chain links TRBV5-6 to TRBJ2-7; D is unclear. The ends were cut back, 0 bases at V and 2 bases at J, with 12 bases in the middle. Germline CDR1 is SGHDT and CDR2 is YYEEEE. The CDR3 is 15 residues long. CDR3 amino acids: CASSLDGRQTYEQYF. CDR3 DNA sequence: TGTGCCAGCAGCTTGGATGGCAGACAAACCTACGAGCAGTACTTC. Looking up the rest from reference TRBV5-6 and TRBJ2-7 gives the full variable domain: DAGVTQSPTHLIKTRGQQVTLRCSPKSGHDTVSWYQQALGQGPQFIFQYYEEEERQRGNFPDRFSGHQFPNYSSELNVNALLLGDSALYLCASSLDGRQTYEQYFGPGTRLTVT.

V gene TRBV20-1 combines with J gene TRBJ2-6; D is perhaps TRBD2 (5 bases). Germline-derived CDR1 and CDR2 are DFQATT and SNEGSKA (reference sequence). Trimming pared 0 bases from V and 4 bases from J, leaving 7 bases between. The CDR3 runs 14 residues. CDR3 amino acids: CSARDAGGANVLTF. CDR3 nucleotide sequence: TGCAGTGCTAGAGATGCGGGCGGGGCCAACGTCCTGACTTTC.

In this sample, this clonotype turned up a few times. J is TRBJ1-5 and V is TRBV19; the match to TRBD1 covers 12 bases. With 7 bases clipped from V and 2 bases from J, the junction kept 12 bases outside the gene matches. This CDR3 has 18 residues. Germline CDR1 and CDR2: LNHDA and SQIVND (reference sequence). CDR3 region: CASMRRDRGLYGNQPQHF. CDR3 nucleotide sequence: TGTGCCAGTATGAGGAGGGACAGGGGGCTATACGGCAATCAGCCCCAGCATTTT.